This TCR beta chain was documented in a study of control samples from healthy donors and cancer patients. Trimming removed 3 bases from V and 7 bases from J, with 10 bases in between. The CDR3 contains 14 residues. Germline CDR1 reads LNHDA; CDR2 reads SQIVND (reference sequence). The repertoire was sequenced with immunoSEQ multiplex PCR; TCRdb's copy has only in-frame clones and lacks some. The profile shows around 150,000 clones, roughly 90% of them singletons. The sample taken for sequencing was blood. The genes are TRBV19 and TRBJ1-6; D remains ambiguous. The receptor was derived from a man aged 30 to 45 in good health. CDR3 nucleotide sequence: TGTGCCAGTAGTATTTCCTTCGACAATTCACCCCTCCACTTT. This translates into CASSISFDNSPLHF.